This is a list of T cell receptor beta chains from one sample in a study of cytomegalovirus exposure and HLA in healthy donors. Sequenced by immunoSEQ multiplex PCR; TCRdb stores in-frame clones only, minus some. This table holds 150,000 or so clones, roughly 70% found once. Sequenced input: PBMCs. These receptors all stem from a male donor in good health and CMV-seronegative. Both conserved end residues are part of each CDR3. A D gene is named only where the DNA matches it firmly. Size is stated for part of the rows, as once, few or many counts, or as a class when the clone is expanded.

CASSPVRQGAYGYTF	TGCGCCAGCAGCCCCGTCAGACAGGGCGCCTATGGCTACACCTTC	TRBV5-1	TRBJ1-2	.	TRBD1
CASSKDRGNTEAFF	TGTGCCAGCAGTAAAGACAGGGGGAACACTGAAGCTTTCTTT	TRBV6-8	TRBJ1-1	.	TRBD1
CASSPGAQETQYF	TGCGCCAGCAGCCCAGGGGCCCAAGAGACCCAGTACTTC	TRBV5-1	TRBJ2-5	few	.
CASRPTGDGNTIYF	TGTGCCAGCAGACCTACAGGGGATGGAAACACCATATATTTT	TRBV7-8	TRBJ1-3	few	TRBD1
CAWSVRQGAGDTQYF	TGTGCCTGGAGTGTACGACAGGGGGCTGGAGATACGCAGTATTTT	TRBV30	TRBJ2-3	.	TRBD1
CASSPGQGNTGELFF	TGCGCCAGCAGCCCCGGACAGGGAAACACCGGGGAGCTGTTTTTT	TRBV5-1	TRBJ2-2	few	TRBD1
CATLGVYDEQFF	TGTGCCACCTTGGGAGTTTACGATGAGCAGTTCTTC	TRBV19	TRBJ2-1	.	.
CAIRPPLSIEQYF	TGTGCCATCAGGCCGCCCCTATCCATCGAGCAGTACTTC	TRBV10-3	TRBJ2-7	.	.
CASSQGGQGWYEQYF	TGTGCCAGCAGTCAGGGGGGACAGGGGTGGTACGAGCAGTACTTC	TRBV2	TRBJ2-7	few	TRBD1
CAISGDNGQETQYF	TGTGCCATCAGCGGGGACAATGGACAAGAGACCCAGTACTTC	TRBV10-3	TRBJ2-5	.	.
CASSGGDRSVNSPLHF	TGTGCCAGCAGTGGGGGGGACAGGAGTGTAAATTCACCCCTCCACTTT	TRBV2	TRBJ1-6	.	TRBD1
CASSLSRGTEAFF	TGTGCCAGCAGCTTAAGCAGGGGAACTGAAGCTTTCTTT	TRBV7-9	TRBJ1-1	.	.
CASSEASGSYEQFF	TGTGCCAGCAGTGAGGCTAGCGGGAGTTATGAGCAGTTCTTC	TRBV6-4	TRBJ2-1	.	TRBD2
CASSPPTYGYTF	TGTGCCAGCAGCCCCCCGACTTATGGCTACACCTTC	TRBV7-8	TRBJ1-2	.	.
CASSQDSLLISGANVLTF	TGTGCCAGTAGCCAGGACAGCCTTCTTATCTCTGGGGCCAACGTCCTGACTTTC	TRBV19	TRBJ2-6	few	.
CASIGQGAGNEQFF	TGTGCCAGCATCGGACAGGGGGCCGGCAATGAGCAGTTCTTC	TRBV2	TRBJ2-1	.	TRBD1
CASTHMTRVHEQYF	TGTGCCAGCACCCACATGACTCGAGTCCACGAGCAGTACTTC	TRBV6-6	TRBJ2-7	.	.
CASSRTRGLAGEQYF	TGCGCCAGCAGCCGAACAAGGGGACTCGCGGGAGAGCAGTACTTC	TRBV4-3	TRBJ2-7	.	.
CASSLGGLAGTTQYF	TGTGCCAGCAGCTTAGGGGGACTAGCGGGGACTACGCAGTATTTT	TRBV7-9	TRBJ2-3	.	TRBD2
CASSTGQRSYGYTF	TGTGCCAGCAGCACAGGACAGAGATCCTATGGCTACACCTTC	TRBV7-2	TRBJ1-2	few	.
CSVELRGSSYEQYF	TGCAGCGTTGAGTTGCGGGGGAGCTCCTACGAGCAGTACTTC	TRBV29-1	TRBJ2-7	.	TRBD2
CASSLPRDTTRRTQYF	TGTGCCAGCAGCCTCCCCCGGGACACCACAAGAAGGACCCAGTACTTC	TRBV11-1	TRBJ2-5	.	.
CASSRIAGVSPGELFF	TGTGCCAGCAGTCGGATAGCGGGAGTCAGCCCCGGGGAGCTGTTTTTT	TRBV27	TRBJ2-2	.	TRBD2
CASSSYRGNEQFF	TGTGCCAGCAGCTCCTACAGGGGGAATGAGCAGTTCTTC	TRBV7-2	TRBJ2-1	few	TRBD1
CASSQGGGDQPQHF	TGTGCCAGCAGCCAAGGGGGGGGCGATCAGCCCCAGCATTTT	TRBV6-1	TRBJ1-5	.	.
CASSSHLNEKLFF	TGTGCCAGCAGCTCCCACCTAAATGAAAAACTGTTTTTT	TRBV12-1	TRBJ1-4	few	.
CASRLDLYNEQFF	TGCGCCAGCCGGCTGGACTTATACAATGAGCAGTTCTTC	TRBV10-2	TRBJ2-1	.	.
CASSAARGWFTQYF	TGTGCCAGCAGTGCAGCACGAGGGTGGTTTACGCAGTATTTT	TRBV2	TRBJ2-3	.	.
CASSSPGFTEAFF	TGTGCCAGCAGCTCCCCAGGGTTCACTGAAGCTTTCTTT	TRBV7-9	TRBJ1-1	.	.
CASSGEVGPTGELFF	TGTGCCAGCAGTGGAGAAGTGGGCCCCACCGGGGAGCTGTTTTTT	TRBV6-1	TRBJ2-2	few	.
CASSVFSGEQFF	TGTGCCAGCAGCGTTTTTAGCGGTGAGCAGTTCTTC	TRBV9	TRBJ2-1	.	.
CASSLTAGELFF	TGTGCCAGCAGCCTGACAGCCGGGGAGCTGTTTTTT	TRBV28	TRBJ2-2	once	.
CASRLTSNEQFF	TGTGCCAGCAGACTCACTAGCAATGAGCAGTTCTTC	TRBV7-9	TRBJ2-1	few	.
CASSLGGSGYEQYF	TGTGCCAGCAGCTTGGGCGGGAGCGGCTACGAGCAGTACTTC	TRBV11-2	TRBJ2-7	.	TRBD2
CASSITGPYGYTF	TGTGCCAGTAGTATAACAGGGCCCTATGGCTACACCTTC	TRBV19	TRBJ1-2	.	.
CASTIAGGPCQETQYF	TGTGCCAGCACCATAGCGGGAGGGCCCTGCCAAGAGACCCAGTACTTC	TRBV21-1	TRBJ2-5	.	.
CASTLKGVNYGYTF	TGTGCCAGCACTCTAAAGGGGGTTAACTATGGCTACACCTTC	TRBV7-2	TRBJ1-2	.	.
CAGRGVRQGEHEQYF	TGTGCCGGCAGGGGCGTGCGGCAGGGGGAGCACGAGCAGTACTTC	TRBV6-1	TRBJ2-7	.	TRBD1
CASSHSATNEKLFF	TGTGCCAGCAGCCACAGTGCAACTAATGAAAAACTGTTTTTT	TRBV11-2	TRBJ1-4	.	.
CSARGWLGYTF	TGCAGTGCGAGAGGTTGGCTTGGCTACACCTTC	TRBV20-1	TRBJ1-2	.	.
CASGDWDYEQYF	TGCGCCAGCGGGGACTGGGACTACGAGCAGTACTTC	TRBV10-2	TRBJ2-7	.	.
CASSLLSGYNEQFF	TGTGCCAGCAGCTTGCTTAGCGGTTACAATGAGCAGTTCTTC	TRBV5-6	TRBJ2-1	.	.
CASSLGDSLLREQYF	TGTGCCAGCAGCTTGGGGGACAGCCTCCTCCGAGAGCAGTACTTC	TRBV7-9	TRBJ2-7	.	TRBD1
CASSAYSGSGNTIYF	TGTGCCAGTAGTGCCTACTCCGGCTCTGGAAACACCATATATTTT	TRBV19	TRBJ1-3	.	.
CASSETGYSYEQYF	TGTGCCAGCAGCGAAACAGGCTACTCCTACGAGCAGTACTTC	TRBV28	TRBJ2-7	medium-sized	.
CASSLTGSVSNQPQHF	TGTGCCAGCAGCTTAACCGGGTCCGTCAGCAATCAGCCCCAGCATTTT	TRBV7-2	TRBJ1-5	few	.
CASSPRLAGMKETQYF	TGCGCCAGCAGCCCCAGACTAGCGGGGATGAAAGAGACCCAGTACTTC	TRBV4-3	TRBJ2-5	.	TRBD2
CASSPWSASGRADTQYF	TGTGCCAGCTCACCATGGTCGGCTAGCGGGAGGGCAGATACGCAGTATTTT	TRBV18	TRBJ2-3	once	TRBD2
CASSPGQGDTGELFF	TGTGCCAGCTCACCGGGACAGGGAGACACCGGGGAGCTGTTTTTT	TRBV18	TRBJ2-2	.	TRBD1
CASSYSKGRKAEAFF	TGTGCCAGCAGTTACTCAAAGGGGCGCAAGGCTGAAGCTTTCTTT	TRBV6-6	TRBJ1-1	.	.
CAWLAVQETQYF	TGTGCCTGGCTAGCGGTGCAAGAGACCCAGTACTTC	TRBV30	TRBJ2-5	.	TRBD2
CASSVAGTGGSGNTIYF	TGTGCCAGCAGCGTCGCCGGGACAGGAGGTTCTGGAAACACCATATATTTT	TRBV9	TRBJ1-3	.	TRBD1
CASSLKLAGAMDTQYF	TGTGCCAGCAGCTTAAAGCTAGCGGGAGCTATGGATACGCAGTATTTT	TRBV7-3	TRBJ2-3	few	TRBD2
CASSVPNRRNTEAFF	TGTGCCAGCAGCGTGCCGAACAGGAGAAACACTGAAGCTTTCTTT	TRBV28	TRBJ1-1	.	.